This entry describes one T cell receptor beta chain. The data derive from a study of shared clonotypes between healthy human individuals. Whole-study context: Samples came from a couple of female and a few male donors aged 18 to 49.

Germline V lookup: CDR1 MDHEN, CDR2 SYDVKM. V dropped 6 bases and J dropped 5; count of bases not matched to a gene: 11. CDR3 length: 16 amino acids. The table came from immunoSEQ multiplex PCR; TCRdb's copy has only in-frame clones and leaves some out. Here the sample spans 2 million to 2.5 million clones, approximately 95% being singletons. The chain has TRBV28 and TRBJ1-2; 11 bases are shared with TRBD1. Sequencing was performed on naive CD4+ T cells from PBMCs. Subset given: CD45RA+ positively selected. The source is a man aged 18 to 30 in good health. Some clones in this sample may be carry-over from other donors' samples. Here the CDR3 DNA reads TGTGCCAGCAGCCTAACCGGGACAGGGGGACGATATGGCTACACCTTC. Translation gives CASSLTGTGGRYGYTF.